Detailed here is one TCR beta chain. The data were taken from a study of blood T cell repertoires in COVID-19. The CDR3 length is 14 residues. Germline loops: CDR1 SGHNT, CDR2 YENEEA. The V end was cut by 8 bases, the J end by 8 bases, with 18 bases between. In the study's own analysis: Amplification of reference gene primers was used by the study to estimate nucleated cell counts. Generated by immunoSEQ multiplex PCR, the TCRdb table keeps only in-frame clones and is missing some. Clonal size and the V and J genes are those of that table, whereas D and trimming came from the DNA. The repertoire holds approximately 51,000 clones, with 86% as singletons.

V is TRBV11-3 and J is TRBJ2-2; D is unresolved. Input material: peripheral blood. The TCR originated in a middle-aged man with active COVID-19. CDR3 protein: CASQLNTPGGELFF. The DNA for the CDR3 is TGTGCCAGCCAATTGAACACTCCCGGGGGGGAGCTGTTTTTT.